These T cell receptor beta chains were read from a single sample in a study of T cell repertoires in cytomegalovirus infection. Each CDR3 protein gets one entry after TCRdb re-called the reads with MiXCR. Of about 330,000 distinct CDR3 sequences in the sample, over 7.5% are singletons; the top ten hold 3.5% to 4.5%. Sequences were obtained from PBMCs. The receptors derive from a human donor in good health (CMV status not recorded). Some clones in this sample may be carry-over from other donors' samples. CDR3s include the opening cysteine and the closing phenylalanine or tryptophan. D genes are given only for firm matches. Size is stated for part of the rows, as once, few or many counts, or as a class when the clone is expanded.

CDR3nt	CDR3aa	abundance	d_gene	v_gene	j_gene
TGCGCCAGCAGCCAGGCTGACTACACTGAAGCTTTCTTT	CASSQADYTEAFF	NA	NA	TRBV4-3	TRBJ1-1
TGTGCCAGCAGTTTTAGACAGGCCTCACGCAATCAGCCCCAGCATTTT	CASSFRQASRNQPQHF	NA	NA	TRBV12-3/TRBV12-4	TRBJ1-5
TGTGCCAGCAGCTTAGCGCTTACTACTGAAGCTTTCTTT	CASSLALTTEAFF	few	NA	TRBV7-6	TRBJ1-1
TGTGCCAGCAGCCCCCGCCCCGGTACAGCGCCGAGGGATACGCAGTATTTT	CASSPRPGTAPRDTQYF	few	NA	TRBV11-2	TRBJ2-3
TGTGCCAGCACTCCCAGGGGACCTAACTATGGCTACACCTTC	CASTPRGPNYGYTF	many	NA	TRBV7-2	TRBJ1-2
TGTGCCAGCAGCTTGCGACGGGGAATGGACACCGGGGAGCTGTTTTTT	CASSLRRGMDTGELFF	NA	NA	TRBV5-6	TRBJ2-2
TGTGCCAGCAGCTTAGTACCAGCAGCCTCCTACGAGCAGTACTTC	CASSLVPAASYEQYF	many	NA	TRBV11-2	TRBJ2-7
TGCGCCAGCAGCCAGGGGGCTGGGAATTCACCCCTCCACTTT	CASSQGAGNSPLHF	many	NA	TRBV4-3	TRBJ1-6
TGTGCCAGCAGCTTATTGGTGTCTGGGGGGTCACCCCTCCACTTT	CASSLLVSGGSPLHF	NA	NA	TRBV6-1	TRBJ1-6
TGTGCCAGCACACCAGAAGGGGGGCGACCGAACACCGGGGAGCTGTTTTTT	CASTPEGGRPNTGELFF	few	NA	TRBV7-6	TRBJ2-2
TGCAGTGCTAGAGCGGGGGAGCTCTACAATGAGCAGTTCTTC	CSARAGELYNEQFF	NA	NA	TRBV20-1	TRBJ2-1
TGTGCCAGTAGTAGAGACCGACCCTCAATTTACAATGAGCAGTTCTTC	CASSRDRPSIYNEQFF	NA	NA	TRBV19	TRBJ2-1
TGTGCCAGCAGCCGCACCCCCTCTAGCGGGGGCCAAGATACGCAGTATTTT	CASSRTPSSGGQDTQYF	many	TRBD2	TRBV7-3	TRBJ2-3
TGCAGCGTTGAAGAGGGGGCCAGGGGCACTGAAGCTTTCTTT	CSVEEGARGTEAFF	few	NA	TRBV29-1	TRBJ1-1
TGTGCCAGCAGTGCGGACAGGGGGCGATTCTCGGGTGGCTACACCTTC	CASSADRGRFSGGYTF	many	TRBD1	TRBV25-1	TRBJ1-2
TGTGCCAGCAGCTCAATGGGCAGGGAAAGCCAGCCCCAGCATTTT	CASSSMGRESQPQHF	many	NA	TRBV7-2	TRBJ1-5
TGTGCCAGCAGTTACACCGGACAGTCCAATCAGCCCCAGCATTTT	CASSYTGQSNQPQHF	NA	NA	TRBV6-2/TRBV6-3	TRBJ1-5
TGTGCCAGTAGCCGACAGGGCTTTAACTATGGCTACACCTTC	CASSRQGFNYGYTF	many	TRBD1	TRBV19	TRBJ1-2
TGTGCCAGCAGCCTATATGGTCCCCTCCGCGGGACGAACACCGGGGAGCTGTTTTTT	CASSLYGPLRGTNTGELFF	many	NA	TRBV7-2	TRBJ2-2
TGTGCCAGCACCCAAGGGAGGGTTGCGGCTAACCAAGAGACCCAGTACTTC	CASTQGRVAANQETQYF	NA	TRBD2	TRBV7-3	TRBJ2-5
TGTGCCAGCAGAGGGACAAGGAGCTCCTACGAGCAGTACTTC	CASRGTRSSYEQYF	many	NA	TRBV6-5	TRBJ2-7
TGTGCCAGCAGAATCATGAGGGGGCGGTCTGAAGCTTTCTTT	CASRIMRGRSEAFF	NA	TRBD1	TRBV7-2	TRBJ1-1
TGTGCCAGCAGCTTCGGACAGGGTTCCCACGAGCAGTACTTC	CASSFGQGSHEQYF	NA	TRBD1	TRBV11-1	TRBJ2-7
TGTGCCAGCAGCTTAGGGGGTTATGGGGCCCGTGGCTACACCTTC	CASSLGGYGARGYTF	many	NA	TRBV7-2	TRBJ1-2
TGTGCCAGCAGTTACACCCACCTGACAGAAAACGAGCAGTACTTC	CASSYTHLTENEQYF	NA	NA	TRBV6-6	TRBJ2-7
TGTGCCACCAGCTACCAGGGGGCTGGCTACACCTTC	CATSYQGAGYTF	NA	TRBD1	TRBV24-1	TRBJ1-2
TGCAGTGCTAAAGATATTCGGACAGGGAGCAATCAGCCCCAGCATTTT	CSAKDIRTGSNQPQHF	NA	TRBD1	TRBV20-1	TRBJ1-5
TGTGCCAGCAGCTTCGGGGCCCCTACCTATAATTCACCCCTCCACTTT	CASSFGAPTYNSPLHF	many	NA	TRBV7-2	TRBJ1-6
TGTGCCAGCAGCCAAGAGCATCCGAAACTAGCGCGGGAGCAGTACTTC	CASSQEHPKLAREQYF	few	TRBD2	TRBV14	TRBJ2-7
TGTGCCAGCAGCCTTCGGGCTAATGAAAAACTGTTTTTT	CASSLRANEKLFF	many	NA	TRBV12-3/TRBV12-4	TRBJ1-4
TGTGCCAGCAGGTCGGGGGAACTTATCCAAGAGACCCAGTACTTC	CASRSGELIQETQYF	many	NA	TRBV7-2	TRBJ2-5
TGCAGTGTTCCCGCCCAGGGAGGAATGGATCAGCCCCAGCATTTT	CSVPAQGGMDQPQHF	few	NA	TRBV20-1	TRBJ1-5
TGTGCCATCAGTGATCCCCTAGCGGACCGCACAGATACGCAGTATTTT	CAISDPLADRTDTQYF	NA	TRBD2	TRBV10-3	TRBJ2-3
TGTGCCAGCAGCTTGGGGTACCCGGGACAGCTGATCGAGCAGTACTTC	CASSLGYPGQLIEQYF	few	TRBD1	TRBV5-6	TRBJ2-7
TGTGCCAGCAGTACCTGGGACACTTACGGGTTC	CASSTWDTYGF	NA	NA	TRBV2	TRBJ2-5
TGTGCCAGCAGCTTAGCTCCCGGGACAACAGCTGCTTTCTTT	CASSLAPGTTAAFF	NA	NA	TRBV7-9	TRBJ1-1
TGTGCCAGCAGCCCTGAAGGGACCACATACAATGAGCAGTTCTTC	CASSPEGTTYNEQFF	many	NA	TRBV7-3	TRBJ2-1
TGTGCCAGCTCGGGAGCCCTTCCCCGCGATACGCAGTATTTT	CASSGALPRDTQYF	many	NA	TRBV7-2	TRBJ2-3
TGTGCCAGCAGCTTGCAGATAGTGAACACTGAAGCTTTCTTT	CASSLQIVNTEAFF	NA	NA	TRBV7-3	TRBJ1-1
TGTGCCAGCAGCTCCCGGGACACACGATTCTACGAGCAGTACTTC	CASSSRDTRFYEQYF	many	NA	TRBV7-9	TRBJ2-7
TGTGCCAGCAGCGATAGGGGGACCCTCGAGAAGCAGTACTTC	CASSDRGTLEKQYF	few	NA	TRBV7-2	TRBJ2-7
TGTGCCAGCAGCTTAGCTACGGGGAGCACCGGGGAGCTGTTTTTT	CASSLATGSTGELFF	few	NA	TRBV7-2	TRBJ2-2
TGTGCCAGCAGTGAAGGGACAGGGAGGACTGAAGCTTTCTTT	CASSEGTGRTEAFF	few	TRBD1	TRBV25-1	TRBJ1-1
TGTGCCAGTCGGACTAGCGGGAGAGCTGAGCAGTTCTTC	CASRTSGRAEQFF	few	TRBD2	TRBV28	TRBJ2-1
TGTGCCAGCTCCCTCCCGGCGGGGTACCAAGAGACCCAGTACTTC	CASSLPAGYQETQYF	NA	NA	TRBV18	TRBJ2-5
TGTGCCAGCAGTTACGTAACGGGAGAAGCTTTCTTT	CASSYVTGEAFF	few	NA	TRBV6-2/TRBV6-3	TRBJ1-1
TGTGCCAGCAGTGGGTTCAAGCCGTGGGAGCAGTACTTC	CASSGFKPWEQYF	many	NA	TRBV6-1	TRBJ2-7
TGTGCCAGCAGTTTATCCCACGGACAGGGCTGGCAGCCCCAGCATTTT	CASSLSHGQGWQPQHF	few	TRBD1	TRBV28	TRBJ1-5
TGTGCCAGTAAAGAGGGGCCGGGAGATACGCAGTATTTT	CASKEGPGDTQYF	NA	NA	TRBV19	TRBJ2-3
TGTGCCAGCACTAGCACGGGAGATACGCAGTATTTT	CASTSTGDTQYF	few	NA	TRBV2	TRBJ2-3
TGTGCCGGGGCGGGAAGCCCCACAGATACGCAGTATTTT	CAGAGSPTDTQYF	NA	NA	TRBV7-4	TRBJ2-3
TGTGCCAGCAGAAGCACAGGGGTCGCCTATGGCTACACCTTC	CASRSTGVAYGYTF	NA	TRBD1	TRBV27	TRBJ1-2
TGTGCCAGCAGCTCAACCTTGGGACCTTACGAGCAGTACTTC	CASSSTLGPYEQYF	many	NA	TRBV11-2	TRBJ2-7
TGCAGTGCTAAAACAGGGGGCAATCAGCCCCAGCATTTT	CSAKTGGNQPQHF	few	TRBD1	TRBV20-1	TRBJ1-5
TGTGCCAGCAGTGAAGACCATACCGTACACACTGAAGCTTTCTTT	CASSEDHTVHTEAFF	few	NA	TRBV6-1	TRBJ1-1
TGTGCCAGCAGCTTAGAGGCCAGGGGGCAAGAGACCCAGTACTTC	CASSLEARGQETQYF	many	TRBD1	TRBV7-2	TRBJ2-5
TGTGCCAGCAGCTTGCCCGGGACTGTCGGTGAAAAACTGTTTTTT	CASSLPGTVGEKLFF	NA	NA	TRBV5-8	TRBJ1-4